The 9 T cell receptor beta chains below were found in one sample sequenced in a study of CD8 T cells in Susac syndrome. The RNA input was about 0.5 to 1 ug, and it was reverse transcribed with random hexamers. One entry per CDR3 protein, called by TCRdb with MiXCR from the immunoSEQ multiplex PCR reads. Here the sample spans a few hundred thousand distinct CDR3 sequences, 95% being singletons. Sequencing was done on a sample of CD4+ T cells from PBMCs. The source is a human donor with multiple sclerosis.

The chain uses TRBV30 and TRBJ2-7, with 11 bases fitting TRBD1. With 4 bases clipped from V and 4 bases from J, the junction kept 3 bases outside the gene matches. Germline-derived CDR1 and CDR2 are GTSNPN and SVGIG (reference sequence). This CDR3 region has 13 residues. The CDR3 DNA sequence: TGTGCCTGGAAAGGGGACAGGGGGTACGAGCAGTACTTC. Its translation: CAWKGDRGYEQYF.

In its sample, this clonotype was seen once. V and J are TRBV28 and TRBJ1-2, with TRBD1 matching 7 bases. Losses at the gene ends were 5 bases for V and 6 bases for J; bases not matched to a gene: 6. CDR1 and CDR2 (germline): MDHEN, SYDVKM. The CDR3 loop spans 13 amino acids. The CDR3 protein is CASSLSQGNGYTF. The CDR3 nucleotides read TGTGCCAGCAGTCTTTCACAGGGGAATGGCTACACCTTC.

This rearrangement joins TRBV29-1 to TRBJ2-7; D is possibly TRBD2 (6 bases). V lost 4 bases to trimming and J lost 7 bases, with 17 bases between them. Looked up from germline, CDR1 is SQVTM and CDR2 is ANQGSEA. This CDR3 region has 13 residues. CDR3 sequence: CSVGGGAPLEQYF. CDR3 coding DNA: TGCAGCGTTGGTGGCGGGGCCCCCTTGGAGCAGTACTTC.

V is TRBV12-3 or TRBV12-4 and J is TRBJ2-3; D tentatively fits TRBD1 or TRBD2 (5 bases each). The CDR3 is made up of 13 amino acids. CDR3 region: CATKGSYTDTQYF. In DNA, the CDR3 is TGTGCAACCAAGGGGAGTTACACAGATACGCAGTATTTT.

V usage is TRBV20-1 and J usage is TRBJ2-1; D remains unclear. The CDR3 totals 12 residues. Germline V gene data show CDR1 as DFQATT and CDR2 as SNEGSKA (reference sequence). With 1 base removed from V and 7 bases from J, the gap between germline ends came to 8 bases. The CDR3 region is CSARGSVNEQFF. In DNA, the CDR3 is TGCAGTGCTAGAGGGTCTGTGAATGAGCAGTTCTTC.

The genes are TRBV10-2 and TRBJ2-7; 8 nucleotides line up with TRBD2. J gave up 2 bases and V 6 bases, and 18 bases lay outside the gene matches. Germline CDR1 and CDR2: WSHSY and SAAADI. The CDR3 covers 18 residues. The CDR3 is CASSTTFSGTSMPYEQYF. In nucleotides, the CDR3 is TGCGCCAGCAGCACTACATTCTCCGGGACTAGTATGCCCTACGAGCAGTACTTC.

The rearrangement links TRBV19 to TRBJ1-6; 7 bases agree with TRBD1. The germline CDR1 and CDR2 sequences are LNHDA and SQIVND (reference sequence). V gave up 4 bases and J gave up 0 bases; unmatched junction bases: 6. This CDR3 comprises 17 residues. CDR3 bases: TGTGCCAGTAGTAGCCAGACAGGGAACTCCTATAATTCACCCCTCCACTTT. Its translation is CASSSQTGNSYNSPLHF.

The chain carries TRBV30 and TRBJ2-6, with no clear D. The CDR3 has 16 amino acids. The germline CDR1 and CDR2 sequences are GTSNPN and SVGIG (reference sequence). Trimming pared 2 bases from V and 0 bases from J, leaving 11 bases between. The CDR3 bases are TGTGCCTGGAGTACTCCGAGTATCTCTGGGGCCAACGTCCTGACTTTC. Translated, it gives CAWSTPSISGANVLTF.

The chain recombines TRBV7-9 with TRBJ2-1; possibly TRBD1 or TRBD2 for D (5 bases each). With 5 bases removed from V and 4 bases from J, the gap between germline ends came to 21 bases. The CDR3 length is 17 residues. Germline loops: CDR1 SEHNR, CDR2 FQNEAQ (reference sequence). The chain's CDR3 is CASSLVRDPRGYNEQFF. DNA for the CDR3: TGTGCCAGCAGCCTCGTTAGGGACCCGAGAGGGTACAATGAGCAGTTCTTC.